The source of this T cell receptor (beta chain) is a study of blood T cell repertoires in COVID-19. Background on the study: Collection of acute and convalescent COVID-19 samples took place in the United States, Italy and Spain.

The ends were cut back, 4 bases at V and 0 bases at J, with 11 bases in the middle. Germline CDR1 SGHKS, CDR2 YYEKEE (reference sequence). The CDR3 runs 15 residues. In the original processing: Nucleated cell counts were estimated from reference gene primer amplification. Repertoires were generated with immunoSEQ multiplex PCR, while TCRdb's copy carries only in-frame clones and drops some. The DNA was the basis for D and trimming; V, J and clone size are from that table. The sample lists a few hundred thousand clones; 86% were seen once. The chain links TRBV5-5 to TRBJ1-5; D gene uncertain. Sequencing was done on a sample of peripheral blood. The receptor was derived from a woman aged 45-60 years with acute or convalescent COVID-19. CDR3 DNA: TGTGCCAGCAGCCGCAACCCGGGTAGCAATCAGCCCCAGCATTTT. As protein: CASSRNPGSNQPQHF.